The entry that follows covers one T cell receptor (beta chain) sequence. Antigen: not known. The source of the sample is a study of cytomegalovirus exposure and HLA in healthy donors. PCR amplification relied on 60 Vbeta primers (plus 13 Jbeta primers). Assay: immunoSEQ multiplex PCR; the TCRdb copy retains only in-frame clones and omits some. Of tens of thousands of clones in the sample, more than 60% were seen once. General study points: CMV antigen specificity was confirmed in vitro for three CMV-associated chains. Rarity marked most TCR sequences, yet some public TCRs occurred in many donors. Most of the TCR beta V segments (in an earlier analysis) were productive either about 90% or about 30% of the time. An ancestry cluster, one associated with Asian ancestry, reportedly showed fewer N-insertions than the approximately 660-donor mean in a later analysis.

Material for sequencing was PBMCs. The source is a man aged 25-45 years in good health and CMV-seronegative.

The CDR3 sequence: CASSQITGGGAGELFF. The CDR3 DNA is TGTGCCAGCAGCCAAATTACAGGGGGCGGCGCCGGGGAGCTGTTTTTT. The V gene is TRBV11-3, the J gene TRBJ2-2, with 9 bases that match TRBD1. The CDR3 is made up of 16 amino acids. Trimming cost V 5 bases and J 6 bases; bases outside gene matches: 10. Germline lookup yields CDR1 SGHNT and CDR2 YENEEA.